These 24 T cell receptor beta chains were all obtained from the same sample, sequenced in a study of STAT5B mutations in CD4+ large granular lymphocyte leukemia. Sequencing used immunoSEQ multiplex PCR; TCRdb keeps in-frame clones, though not all of them. Of roughly 36,000 clones in the sample, 70% to 90% were seen once. Sequencing used CD4+ T cells from blood buffy coats. These receptors all stem from a human donor in good health.

The V call is TRBV5-1, the J call TRBJ2-7; D could derive from TRBD1 or TRBD2 (6 bases each). Looked up from germline, CDR1 is SGHRS and CDR2 is YFSETQ. The ends were cut back, 1 base at V and 0 bases at J, with 8 bases in the middle. The CDR3 totals 14 residues. The CDR3 loop is CASSLRGVSYEQYF. CDR3 sequence (DNA): TGCGCCAGCAGCTTGAGGGGGGTCTCCTACGAGCAGTACTTC. The whole variable domain, remainder taken from reference TRBV5-1 and TRBJ2-7, is KAGVTQTPRYLIKTRGQQVTLSCSPISGHRSVSWYQQTPGQGLQFLFEYFSETQRNKGNFPGRFSGRQFSNSRSEMNVSTLELGDSALYLCASSLRGVSYEQYFGPGTRLTVT.

V usage is TRBV6-5 and J usage is TRBJ1-1; no definite D call. Germline V gene sequence: CDR1 MNHEY, CDR2 SVGAGI. This CDR3 is 14 amino acids long. V was pared by 4 bases and J by 1 base, with 10 bases between. DNA for the CDR3: TGTGCCAGCAGTTTTCTCTCGGGGAACACTGAAGCTTTCTTT. This encodes CASSFLSGNTEAFF.

V is TRBV7-2 and J is TRBJ2-3; D perhaps matches TRBD1 (7 bases). V was trimmed by 5 bases and J by 6 bases, leaving 12 bases between them. The CDR3 is 13 amino acids. Germline CDR1 is SGHTA and CDR2 is FQGNSA. CDR3 DNA sequence: TGTGCCAGCAGCCCAGGGGGAGGCGATACGCAGTATTTT. Translated, it gives CASSPGGGDTQYF.

This chain joins TRBV2 and TRBJ1-2; D is unresolved. Germline V gives CDR1 SNHLY, CDR2 FYNNEI. This CDR3 has 13 amino acids. The ends were cut back, 4 bases at V and 4 bases at J, with 10 bases in the middle. The CDR3, as DNA: TGTGCCAGCAGTGGATCCCAGGTCTATGGCTACACCTTC. Residues: CASSGSQVYGYTF.

The CDR3 nucleotides are TGTGCTAGTGGTTTGGTACCGCTTGTGGGGTTTTCCTATGGCTACACCTTC. Amino acids: CASGLVPLVGFSYGYTF. The chain has TRBV12-5 and TRBJ1-2; D unclear. V lost 0 bases, J lost 4 bases, and 18 bases lay in between. CDR1 is LGHNT and CDR2 is FRNRAP in the germline V gene. CDR3 length equals 17 residues.

This clone occurred once. The chain recombines TRBV7-6 with TRBJ2-1, with a weak D call TRBD2 (5 bases). The CDR3 is 13 amino acids. Trimming shortened V by 3 bases and J by 10 bases, and 13 bases separated the two germline ends. The germline CDR1 and CDR2 sequences are SGHVS and FNYEAQ. The DNA of the CDR3 is TGTGCCAGCAGCTTCCGTAGGACTCAGGAGCAGTTCTTC. Protein product: CASSFRRTQEQFF.

The rearrangement uses TRBV7-2 and TRBJ2-7, with 16 bases lining up with TRBD2. The V gene end was trimmed by 2 bases and the J gene end by 7 bases; junction bases not matched to a gene: 5. The CDR3 length is 16 residues. Germline values: CDR1 SGHTA, CDR2 FQGNSA. CDR3 nucleotides: TGTGCCAGCAGCTTACAGGGACTAGCGGGGGGGGGAGAGCAGTACTTC. The encoded protein is CASSLQGLAGGGEQYF.

The rearrangement uses TRBV11-3 and TRBJ1-1; the D gene is possibly TRBD1 (6 bases). CDR3 size: 13 residues. Between the trimmed V and J ends, which lost 8 bases and 6 bases, there was a span of 16 bases. Germline CDR1 reads SGHNT; CDR2 reads YENEEA. The CDR3: CASHRAGRAEAFF. The CDR3 DNA follows: TGTGCCAGCCACAGGGCGGGTCGGGCTGAAGCTTTCTTT.

V gene TRBV6-5 combines with J gene TRBJ2-1; 8 nucleotides agree with TRBD2. The CDR3 has 14 residues. V trimming: 4 bases; J trimming: 10 bases; junction bases outside the gene matches: 9. Per germline, CDR1 MNHEY and CDR2 SVGAGI. CDR3 bases: TGTGCCAGCAGTTTCAGGACTAGCATCTTCGAGCAGTTCTTC. Encoded protein: CASSFRTSIFEQFF.

The chain employs TRBV18 and TRBJ2-1; 13 bases match TRBD2. V trimming: 8 bases; J trimming: 6 bases; junction bases outside the gene matches: 10. The CDR3 has 16 amino acids. Germline V gene lookup returns CDR1 KGHSH and CDR2 LQKENI. DNA of the CDR3: TGTGCCAGCACTCCTTCGACTAGCGGGAGGAGCAATGAGCAGTTCTTC. Its protein product is CASTPSTSGRSNEQFF. The full variable domain, with the rest looked up from reference TRBV18 and TRBJ2-1, is NAGVMQNPRHLVRRRGQEARLRCSPMKGHSHVYWYRQLPEEGLKFMVYLQKENIIDESGMPKERFSAEFPKEGPSILRIQQVVRGDSAAYFCASTPSTSGRSNEQFFGPGTRLTVL.

The CDR3 coding sequence is TGTGCCAGCAGCCCGGGACAGGGGAATCAGCCCCAGCATTTT. It encodes CASSPGQGNQPQHF. The chain couples TRBV7-2 to TRBJ1-5; the match to TRBD1 covers 10 bases. The CDR3 sequence is 14 residues long. Germline V gene lookup returns CDR1 SGHTA and CDR2 FQGNSA. The trim removed 5 bases at V and 4 bases at J, leaving 2 bases unmatched.

The rearrangement joins TRBV9 to TRBJ2-6, with 7 bases that match TRBD2. Germline values: CDR1 SGDLS, CDR2 YYNGEE. The CDR3 has 17 residues. Losses at the gene ends were 0 bases for V and 2 bases for J; bases not matched to a gene: 5. CDR3 DNA sequence: TGTGCCAGCAGCGTAGTGAGTGGGGGGGCTGGGGCCAACGTCCTGACTTTC. Encoded protein: CASSVVSGGAGANVLTF.

The chain carries TRBV19 and TRBJ2-1, with 8 nucleotides matching TRBD1. Germline V gene data show CDR1 as LNHDA and CDR2 as SQIVND (reference sequence). The ends lost 0 bases at V and 5 bases at J; junction bases unmatched: 12. This CDR3 is 18 amino acids long. CDR3 region: CASSIDRRGRGLDNEQFF. As DNA, the CDR3 is TGTGCCAGTAGTATAGATCGTCGGGGCAGGGGGCTTGACAATGAGCAGTTCTTC.

The chain joins TRBV11-2 to TRBJ1-2, with D maybe TRBD1 (5 bases). CDR3 length: 15 amino acids. Trimming pared 0 bases from V and 7 bases from J, leaving 15 bases between. CDR1 is SGHAT, CDR2 FQNNGV, per germline. The CDR3 region is CASSLDSWQGGGYTF. The CDR3 nucleotides read TGTGCCAGCAGCTTAGATTCTTGGCAGGGAGGTGGCTACACCTTC.

J is TRBJ2-2 and V is TRBV5-4, with D tentatively TRBD1 (6 bases). This CDR3 spans 15 amino acids. Looked up from germline, CDR1 is SGHNT and CDR2 is YYREEE (reference sequence). The germline V and J ends were trimmed by 2 bases and 9 bases, with 17 bases remaining between them. The DNA for the CDR3 is TGTGCCAGCAGCTTAGGAACCCCCGGACAGAGGGAGCTGTTTTTT. Encoded protein: CASSLGTPGQRELFF. Full variable domain (missing parts from reference TRBV5-4 and TRBJ2-2): ETGVTQSPTHLIKTRGQQVTLRCSSQSGHNTVSWYQQALGQGPQFIFQYYREEENGRGNFPPRFSGLQFPNYSSELNVNALELDDSALYLCASSLGTPGQRELFFGEGSRLTVL.

The chain combines TRBV5-1 with TRBJ2-7, with 9 bases lining up with TRBD1. CDR3 length: 14 amino acids. J lost 5 bases, V lost 0 bases, and 3 bases had no gene match. The germline V gene has CDR1 SGHRS and CDR2 YFSETQ. The CDR3 spells CASSLGGQGNEQYF. The CDR3 DNA reads TGCGCCAGCAGCTTGGGGGGACAGGGTAACGAGCAGTACTTC.

This clone was seen a few times. CDR3 region: CASRGTGTGSQPQHF. DNA of the CDR3: TGTGCCAGCAGGGGGACCGGGACAGGTAGTCAGCCCCAGCATTTT. V gene TRBV6-6 combines with J gene TRBJ1-5; 8 bases are a match to TRBD1. From germline, CDR1 is MNHNY and CDR2 SVGAGI (reference sequence). Trimming cost V 6 bases and J 6 bases; bases outside gene matches: 10. The CDR3 totals 15 residues.

The count of this clone is one. The chain has TRBV18 and TRBJ2-3; TRBD2 might be the D (6 bases). Germline V gene lookup returns CDR1 KGHSH and CDR2 LQKENI. CDR3 length: 14 amino acids. The V end was cut by 0 bases, the J end by 5 bases, with 9 bases between. This CDR3 is CASSPPGLGDTQYF. CDR3 in DNA: TGTGCCAGCTCACCACCGGGACTGGGAGATACGCAGTATTTT.

This chain joins TRBV10-1 and TRBJ1-5; 7 bases line up with TRBD1. Germline trimming cut 2 bases from V and 9 bases from J; bases unmatched to any gene: 1. This CDR3 has 12 residues. Germline CDR1 WNHNN, CDR2 SYGVQD (reference sequence). CDR3 DNA sequence: TGCGCCAGCAGTGAGGGACAGGCGCCCCAGCATTTT. It yields the protein CASSEGQAPQHF.

This sequence joins TRBV5-1 and TRBJ2-3; the D is unclear. Germline CDR1 reads SGHRS; CDR2 reads YFSETQ. The germline V and J ends were trimmed by 0 bases and 2 bases, with 10 bases remaining between them. The CDR3 consists of 15 residues. The CDR3 bases are TGCGCCAGCAGCTTGGATGGCGGAAACACAGATACGCAGTATTTT. Protein product: CASSLDGGNTDTQYF.

The CDR3 DNA reads TGTGCCAGCAGCTTCGCCTGGGGTTCTGAAGCTTTCTTT. It encodes CASSFAWGSEAFF. The genes are TRBV5-6 and TRBJ1-1; D is undetermined. V lost 2 bases and J 6 bases, leaving 11 bases between the germline ends. From germline, CDR1 is SGHDT and CDR2 YYEEEE. The CDR3 totals 13 residues.

The V call is TRBV7-2, the J call TRBJ1-3; D uncertain. The CDR3 has 15 amino acids. Germline lookup yields CDR1 SGHTA and CDR2 FQGNSA. V lost 0 bases and J lost 0, with 6 bases in between. The CDR3 DNA is TGTGCCAGCAGCTTAGCCTTTATCTCTGGAAACACCATATATTTT. Translating gives CASSLAFISGNTIYF.

This chain links TRBV11-3 with TRBJ2-2; the D is unclear. The CDR3 totals 13 residues. The ends were cut back, 5 bases at V and 5 bases at J, with 9 bases in the middle. Germline V gene data show CDR1 as SGHNT and CDR2 as YENEEA. In DNA form, the CDR3 reads TGTGCCAGCAGCCTAACAAGGACCGGGGAGCTGTTTTTT. This translates into CASSLTRTGELFF.

In this sample, this clone turned up once. The J gene is TRBJ1-1, the V gene TRBV2, with D unclear. The CDR3 is 15 residues long. The V and J ends lost 6 bases and 3 bases respectively, with 17 bases between them. Germline CDR1 reads SNHLY; CDR2 reads FYNNEI. The CDR3 nucleotides are TGTGCCAGCAGCGCCGGGTCTGCGTCCTACACTGAAGCTTTCTTT. Translated: CASSAGSASYTEAFF. Using reference TRBV2 and TRBJ1-1 for the parts outside the CDR3, the full variable domain is EPEVTQTPSHQVTQMGQEVILRCVPISNHLYFYWYRQILGQKVEFLVSFYNNEISEKSEIFDDQFSVERPDGSNFTLKIRSTKLEDSAMYFCASSAGSASYTEAFFGQGTRLTVV.